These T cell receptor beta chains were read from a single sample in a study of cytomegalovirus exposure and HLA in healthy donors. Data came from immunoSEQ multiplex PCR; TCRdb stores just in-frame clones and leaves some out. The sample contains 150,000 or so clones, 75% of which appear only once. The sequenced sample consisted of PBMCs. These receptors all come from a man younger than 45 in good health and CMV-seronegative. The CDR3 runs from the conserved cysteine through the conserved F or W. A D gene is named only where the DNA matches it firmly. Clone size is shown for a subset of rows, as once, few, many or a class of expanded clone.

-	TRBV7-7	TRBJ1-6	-	CASSLGPGGSPLHF	TGTGCCAGCAGCTTAGGTCCGGGAGGGTCACCCCTCCACTTT
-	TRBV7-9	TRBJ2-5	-	CASSLRGSQETQYF	TGTGCCAGCAGCTTAAGGGGAAGCCAAGAGACCCAGTACTTC
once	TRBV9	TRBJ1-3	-	CASSDPFGIAGNTIYF	TGTGCCAGCAGCGACCCTTTTGGCATCGCCGGAAACACCATATATTTT
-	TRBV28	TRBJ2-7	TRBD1	CASSAQTGYYEQYF	TGTGCCAGCAGTGCTCAGACAGGGTACTACGAGCAGTACTTC
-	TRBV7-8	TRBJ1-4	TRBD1	CASSSDRVGSKLEKLFF	TGTGCCAGCAGCTCGGACAGGGTCGGATCGAAACTTGAAAAACTGTTTTTT
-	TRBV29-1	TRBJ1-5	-	CSVGEGTSNQPQHF	TGCAGCGTTGGAGAGGGGACAAGCAATCAGCCCCAGCATTTT
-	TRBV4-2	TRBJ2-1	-	CASSPSAGTGYYEQFF	TGTGCCAGCAGCCCCTCGGCGGGGACTGGGTATTATGAGCAGTTCTTC
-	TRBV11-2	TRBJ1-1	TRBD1	CASSRDRVLIEAFF	TGTGCCAGCAGCCGGGACAGGGTCCTAATAGAGGCTTTCTTT
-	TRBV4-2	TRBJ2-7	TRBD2	CASSQEGWASGSNEQYF	TGTGCCAGCAGCCAAGAAGGTTGGGCTAGCGGGAGCAACGAGCAGTACTTC
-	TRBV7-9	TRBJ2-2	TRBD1	CATLRDRGVTGELFF	TGTGCCACCCTGCGGGACAGGGGTGTTACCGGGGAGCTGTTTTTT
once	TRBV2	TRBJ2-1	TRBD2	CASSEASGRVAYNEQFF	TGTGCCAGCAGTGAAGCTAGTGGGAGGGTAGCCTACAATGAGCAGTTCTTC
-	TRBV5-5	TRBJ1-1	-	CASSTDPTGNTEAFF	TGTGCCAGCAGCACAGACCCCACAGGGAACACTGAAGCTTTCTTT
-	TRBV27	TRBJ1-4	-	CASSLRATNEKLFF	TGTGCCAGCAGCCTCAGGGCTACCAATGAAAAACTGTTTTTT
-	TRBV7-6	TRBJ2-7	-	CASSVDSLPYEQYF	TGTGCCAGCAGCGTCGACAGTTTGCCCTACGAGCAGTACTTC
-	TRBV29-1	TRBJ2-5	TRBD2	CSVDLAVYQETQYF	TGCAGCGTTGATCTAGCGGTGTACCAAGAGACCCAGTACTTC
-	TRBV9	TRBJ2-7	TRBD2	CASSPSGTSGAWQYF	TGTGCCAGCAGCCCCTCCGGGACTAGCGGGGCCTGGCAGTACTTC
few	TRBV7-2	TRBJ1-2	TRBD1	CASSYTGESGYTF	TGTGCCAGCAGCTATACAGGGGAATCGGGCTACACCTTC
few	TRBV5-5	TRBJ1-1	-	CASSLDRSRNTEAFF	TGTGCCAGCAGCTTGGACAGGAGTAGGAACACTGAAGCTTTCTTT
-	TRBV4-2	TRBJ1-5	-	CASSDLASFQPQHF	TGTGCCAGCAGCGATCTGGCCTCGTTTCAGCCCCAGCATTTT
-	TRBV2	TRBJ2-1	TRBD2	CASRGGVAGYNEQFF	TGTGCCAGCAGGGGCGGGGTAGCGGGGTACAATGAGCAGTTCTTC
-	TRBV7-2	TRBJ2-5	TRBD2	CASSLYPAGGPETQYF	TGTGCCAGCAGCTTATACCCAGCGGGGGGGCCGGAGACCCAGTACTTC
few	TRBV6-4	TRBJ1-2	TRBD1	CASSPGQSAGGYTF	TGTGCCAGCAGCCCGGGACAGTCCGCGGGTGGCTACACCTTC
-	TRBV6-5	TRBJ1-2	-	CASSYAGPLWGYTF	TGTGCCAGCAGTTACGCAGGGCCTTTATGGGGCTACACCTTC
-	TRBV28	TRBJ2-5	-	CASSLSGASETQYF	TGTGCCAGCAGTTTAAGTGGGGCGTCGGAGACCCAGTACTTC
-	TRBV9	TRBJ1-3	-	CASSVATGGNTIYF	TGTGCCAGCAGCGTAGCTACGGGTGGAAACACCATATATTTT
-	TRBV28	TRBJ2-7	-	CASSSWLSLSKAYEQYF	TGTGCCAGCAGTTCCTGGTTGTCACTTAGTAAAGCCTACGAGCAGTACTTC
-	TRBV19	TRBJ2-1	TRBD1	CASSFGQGNNEQFF	TGTGCCAGTAGCTTCGGACAGGGAAACAATGAGCAGTTCTTC